This is a list of T cell receptor beta chains from one sample in a study of control samples from healthy donors and cancer patients. Libraries were prepared by immunoSEQ multiplex PCR; TCRdb keeps only in-frame clonotypes and omits some of them. The repertoire holds some 99,000 clones, with around nine tenths as singletons. Specimen: blood. The origin of the receptors is a woman aged 50 to 60 in good health. Each CDR3 is given with its conserved first and last residue.

v_gene: TRBV6-2/TRBV6-3
CDR3aa: CASSSGQGYTEAFF

v_gene: TRBV4-1
CDR3aa: CASSQLQGISTEAFF

v_gene: TRBV5-1
CDR3aa: CASSLDIAGVNEQFF

v_gene: TRBV6-5
CDR3aa: CASWPRTSEEDTQYF

v_gene: TRBV11-2
CDR3aa: CASSVEGATGLVIQYF

v_gene: TRBV27
CDR3aa: CASSFETSSYNEQFF

v_gene: TRBV5-1
CDR3aa: CASSFGQAGGYTF

v_gene: TRBV19
CDR3aa: CASSIRDGRKLSGNTIYF

v_gene: TRBV14
CDR3aa: CASSQRPGQGFGNTEAFF

v_gene: TRBV5-1
CDR3aa: CASSSDRAAEAFF

v_gene: TRBV7-9
CDR3aa: CASSLASNGGETQYF

v_gene: TRBV12-2
CDR3aa: CASRFIGVRETQYF

v_gene: TRBV7-8
CDR3aa: CASSPWEGTDTQYF

v_gene: TRBV7-7
CDR3aa: CASSLAGSANTGELFF

v_gene: TRBV3-1/TRBV3-2
CDR3aa: CASSQGGQYGYTF

v_gene: TRBV24-1
CDR3aa: CATSESLARGELFF

v_gene: TRBV7-3
CDR3aa: CASSLYPGQQSGANVLTF

v_gene: TRBV3-1/TRBV3-2
CDR3aa: CASSQGGTGGDTQYF

v_gene: TRBV30
CDR3aa: CAWKHGGADTGELFF

v_gene: TRBV25-1
CDR3aa: CASSEGQGGSPLHF

v_gene: TRBV6-1
CDR3aa: CASSEVGAPYEQYF

v_gene: TRBV10-3
CDR3aa: CAISESANEQFF

v_gene: TRBV7-2
CDR3aa: CASSLALRTRGNEQFF

v_gene: TRBV6-1
CDR3aa: CASSETVVQPQHF

v_gene: TRBV5-4
CDR3aa: CASSFGSGTSGSSYNEQFF